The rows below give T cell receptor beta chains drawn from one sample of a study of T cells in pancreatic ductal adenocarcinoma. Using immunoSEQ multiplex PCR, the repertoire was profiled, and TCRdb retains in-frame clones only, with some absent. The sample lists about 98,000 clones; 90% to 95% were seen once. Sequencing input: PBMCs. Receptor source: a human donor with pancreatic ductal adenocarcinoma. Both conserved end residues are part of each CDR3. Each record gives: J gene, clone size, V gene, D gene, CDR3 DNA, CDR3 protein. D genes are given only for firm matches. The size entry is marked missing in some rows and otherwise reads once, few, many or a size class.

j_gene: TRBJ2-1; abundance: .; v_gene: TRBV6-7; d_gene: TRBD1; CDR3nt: TGTGCCAGCAGTTACCACGCGGCGAGTCAGGGGGCAGGGGCCTACAATGAGCAGTTCTTC; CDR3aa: CASSYHAASQGAGAYNEQFF
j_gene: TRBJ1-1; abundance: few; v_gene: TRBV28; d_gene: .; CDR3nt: TGTGCCAGCCCAAGCCCGGACAGTGAAGCTTTCTTT; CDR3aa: CASPSPDSEAFF
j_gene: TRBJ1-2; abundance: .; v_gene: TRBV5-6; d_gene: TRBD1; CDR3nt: TGTGCCAGCAGCTTTAAACCGAGACAGGGTTTCTATGGCTACACCTTC; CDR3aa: CASSFKPRQGFYGYTF
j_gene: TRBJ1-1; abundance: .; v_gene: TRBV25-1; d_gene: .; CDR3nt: TGTGCCAGCAGTGGGAGTCCTAACACTGAAGCTTTCTTT; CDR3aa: CASSGSPNTEAFF
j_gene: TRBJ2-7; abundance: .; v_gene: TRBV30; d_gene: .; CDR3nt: TGTGCCTGGAGCAGGGAGGTTGGAGAGCAGTACTTC; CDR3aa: CAWSREVGEQYF
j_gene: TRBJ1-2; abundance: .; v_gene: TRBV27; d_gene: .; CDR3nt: TGTGCCAGCAGTTTAATGGGGCAGGGATATGGCTACACCTTC; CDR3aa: CASSLMGQGYGYTF
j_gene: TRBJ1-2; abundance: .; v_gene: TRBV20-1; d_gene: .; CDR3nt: TGCAGTGCTATGGGACTTGGCTACACCTTC; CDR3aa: CSAMGLGYTF
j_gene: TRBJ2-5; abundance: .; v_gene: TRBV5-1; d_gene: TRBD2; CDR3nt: TGCGCCAGCAGCATCAACCGACTAGCGGGAGTGGAGACCCAGTACTTC; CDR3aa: CASSINRLAGVETQYF
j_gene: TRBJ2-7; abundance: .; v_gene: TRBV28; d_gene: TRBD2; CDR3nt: TGTGCCAGCAGTTCCCCGGGAGGGCCCGACGAGCAGTACTTC; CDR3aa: CASSSPGGPDEQYF
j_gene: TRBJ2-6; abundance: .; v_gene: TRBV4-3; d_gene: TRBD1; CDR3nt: TGCGCCAGCAGCCAAGATCTCGGGACAGGGTGGTCTGGGGCCAACGTCCTGACTTTC; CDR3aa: CASSQDLGTGWSGANVLTF
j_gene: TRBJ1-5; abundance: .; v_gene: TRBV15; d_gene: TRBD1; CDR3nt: TGTGCCACCAGCCTCCCAGGACGGGACAGAAATCAGCCCCAGCATTTT; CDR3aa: CATSLPGRDRNQPQHF
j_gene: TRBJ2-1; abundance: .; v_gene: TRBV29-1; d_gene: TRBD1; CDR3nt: TGCAGCGGGGGCGGGACAGGGGCTTACAATGAGCAGTTCTTC; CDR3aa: CSGGGTGAYNEQFF
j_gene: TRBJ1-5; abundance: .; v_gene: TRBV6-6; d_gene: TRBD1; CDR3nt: TGTGCCAGCTTACCGGGACAGTATAGCAATCAGCCCCAGCATTTT; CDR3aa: CASLPGQYSNQPQHF
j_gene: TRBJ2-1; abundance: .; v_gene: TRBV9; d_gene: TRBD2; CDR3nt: TGTGCCAGCAGCGTTGGGACTACCAACAATGAGCAGTTCTTC; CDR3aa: CASSVGTTNNEQFF
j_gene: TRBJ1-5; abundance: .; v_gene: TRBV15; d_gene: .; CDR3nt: TGTGCCACCAGCAGAGTAGCGGACAATCAGCCCCAGCATTTT; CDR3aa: CATSRVADNQPQHF
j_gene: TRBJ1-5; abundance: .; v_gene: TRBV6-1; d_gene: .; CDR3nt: TGTGCCAGCGGCCCAGGGTGGGTGAATCAGCCCCAGCATTTT; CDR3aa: CASGPGWVNQPQHF
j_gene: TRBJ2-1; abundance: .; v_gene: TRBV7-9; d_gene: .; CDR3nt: TGTGCCAGCAGTTCGGCGGCGAGCTACAATGAGCAGTTCTTC; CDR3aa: CASSSAASYNEQFF
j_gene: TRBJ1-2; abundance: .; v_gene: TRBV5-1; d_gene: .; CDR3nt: TGCGCCAGCAGCGACGGGAGGGGCGACTATGGCTACACCTTC; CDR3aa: CASSDGRGDYGYTF
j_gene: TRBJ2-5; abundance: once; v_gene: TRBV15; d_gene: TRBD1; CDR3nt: TGTGCCACCAGCAGGACGACAGGGGAACCCCGGGAGACCCAGTACTTC; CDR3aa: CATSRTTGEPRETQYF
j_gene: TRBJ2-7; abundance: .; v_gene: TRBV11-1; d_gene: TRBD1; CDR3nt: TGTGCCAGCAGCTTTGCCGGGACAGGACGGTACGAGCAGTACTTC; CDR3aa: CASSFAGTGRYEQYF
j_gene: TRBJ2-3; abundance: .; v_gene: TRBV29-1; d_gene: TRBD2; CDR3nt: TGCAGCGTTGCAGCGGGAACTACGACAGATACGCAGTATTTT; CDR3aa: CSVAAGTTTDTQYF
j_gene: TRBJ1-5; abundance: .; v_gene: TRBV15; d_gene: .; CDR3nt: TGTGCCACCAGCAGGGAGGGGAATCAGCCCCAGCATTTT; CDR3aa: CATSREGNQPQHF
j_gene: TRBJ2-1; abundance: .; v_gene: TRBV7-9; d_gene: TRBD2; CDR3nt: TGTGCCAGCAGCTCTGTCCTAGCGGGAGGGGGTCCCTACAATGAGCAGTTCTTC; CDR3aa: CASSSVLAGGGPYNEQFF
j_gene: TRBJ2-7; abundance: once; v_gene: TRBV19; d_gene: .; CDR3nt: TGTGCCAGTAGTCGGGGTCCGCCCTTCTACGAGCAGTACTTC; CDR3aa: CASSRGPPFYEQYF
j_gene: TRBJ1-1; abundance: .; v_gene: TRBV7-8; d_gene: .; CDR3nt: TGTGCCAGCAGCCCCGCGACTGAAGCTTTCTTT; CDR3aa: CASSPATEAFF
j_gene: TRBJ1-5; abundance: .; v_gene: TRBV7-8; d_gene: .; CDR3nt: TGTGCCAGCAGCTTACAGAACAATCAGCCCCAGCATTTT; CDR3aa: CASSLQNNQPQHF